This is a list of T cell receptor beta chains from one sample in a study of T-cell memory formation after mild COVID-19. TCRdb re-analysed the 5' RACE reads in MiXCR, keeping a single row per CDR3 protein. Of 58,000 or so distinct CDR3 sequences in the sample, about a quarter were seen once. The specimen sequenced was PBMCs or a T cell subset sorted from them (not recorded which). The receptors were gathered from a man aged 18 to 35 who had mild COVID-19 (a few samples of this study predate the infection). Cell type and time point are not known. The CDR3 runs from the conserved cysteine through the conserved F or W. The D gene is left open where the match is weak. Clone size, where shown, is once, few, many, or a class for clones that have expanded.

D	V	J	size	DNA	CDR3
NA	TRBV5-5	TRBJ1-1	NA	TGTGCCAGCAGATTGGGGTCTGAAGCTTTCTTT	CASRLGSEAFF
NA	TRBV14	TRBJ2-1	few	TGTGCCAGCAGCCATCTGGGTTTGGGAGAGCAGTTCTTC	CASSHLGLGEQFF
NA	TRBV4-1	TRBJ2-6	NA	TGCGCCAGCAGCCAAGATGCCGGGGCCAACGTCCTGACTTTC	CASSQDAGANVLTF
TRBD2	TRBV9	TRBJ2-5	few	TGTGCCAGCAGCGAGCGGGGAAACCTCCAAGAGACCCAGTACTTC	CASSERGNLQETQYF
NA	TRBV20-1	TRBJ2-7	NA	TGCAGTGCCCGGACAGTACGCTCCTACGAGCAGTACTTC	CSARTVRSYEQYF
TRBD1	TRBV10-3	TRBJ2-2	few	TGTGCCATCAGTGAGCAAATCGACAGGGTAGAGACCGGGGAGCTGTTTTTT	CAISEQIDRVETGELFF
TRBD1	TRBV5-5	TRBJ2-1	NA	TGTGCCAGCAGCCCCCGGGACAGGGCTTATTATGAGCAGTTCTTC	CASSPRDRAYYEQFF
TRBD2	TRBV4-2	TRBJ2-1	NA	TGTGCCAGCAGAGGGATCTTTGGGACTAGCGGGGGAGATGAGCAGTTCTTC	CASRGIFGTSGGDEQFF
NA	TRBV7-8	TRBJ2-1	many	TGTGCCAGCAGCTTAGAGGGGAATGAGCAGTTCTTC	CASSLEGNEQFF
TRBD1	TRBV28	TRBJ1-1	NA	TGTGCCAGCAGTGCCTACGGGACAGGGGGCACTGAAGCTTTCTTT	CASSAYGTGGTEAFF
NA	TRBV2	TRBJ1-2	NA	TGTGCCAGCACCGGGGCCATCATAGGTGGCTACACCTTC	CASTGAIIGGYTF
TRBD1	TRBV12-3/TRBV12-4	TRBJ2-5	NA	TGTGCCAGCAGTTTCCTGACAGGGGCCGGGGAGACCCAGTACTTC	CASSFLTGAGETQYF
TRBD2	TRBV7-2	TRBJ2-3	NA	TGTGCCAGCAGCTTATCCGGGGGGAGGGCAGATACGCAGTATTTT	CASSLSGGRADTQYF
TRBD2	TRBV5-1	TRBJ2-5	few	TGCGCCAGCAGCTTGGGGCTAGCGGGGGAGGAGACCCAGTACTTC	CASSLGLAGEETQYF
NA	TRBV9	TRBJ1-2	few	TGTGCCAGCAGCGCCGCCGGGCAGGGGTATGACTACACCTTC	CASSAAGQGYDYTF
NA	TRBV5-1	TRBJ2-1	few	TGCGCCAGCAGCTTGGCAGTGGGGGGGCAGGGTGAGCAGTTCTTC	CASSLAVGGQGEQFF
NA	TRBV6-6	TRBJ2-7	NA	TGTGCCAGCAGTAACCACAGGGAATCCTACGAGCAGTACTTC	CASSNHRESYEQYF
NA	TRBV28	TRBJ2-5	few	TGTGCCAGCAGTAGACTAGAACAAGAGACCCAGTACTTC	CASSRLEQETQYF
TRBD2	TRBV14	TRBJ2-3	NA	TGTGCCAGCAGCCAACCACTAGCGGGCCCCACAGATACGCAGTATTTT	CASSQPLAGPTDTQYF
NA	TRBV5-1	TRBJ1-6	few	TGCGCCAGCAGCTTGGGGCAGCCCAATTCACCCCTCCACTTT	CASSLGQPNSPLHF
TRBD2	TRBV15	TRBJ2-2	few	TGTGCCACCAGCAGAGATAGACTAGCGGAGAGCACCGGGGAGCTGTTTTTT	CATSRDRLAESTGELFF
TRBD2	TRBV7-4	TRBJ2-3	few	TGTGCCAGCAGCGATCCGGGACTAGCGGGGAGATATACGCAGTATTTT	CASSDPGLAGRYTQYF
NA	TRBV12-3/TRBV12-4	TRBJ2-1	few	TGTGCCAGCAGTTCCCCTAGTAAGCGGTTCTTC	CASSSPSKRFF
NA	TRBV4-1	TRBJ2-2	few	TGCGCCAGCAGCCGGACTGAGACCGGGGAGCTGTTTTTT	CASSRTETGELFF
TRBD1	TRBV12-3/TRBV12-4	TRBJ2-4	few	TGTGCCAGCAGCCCTCCAGGGGGAGCCAAAAACATTCAGTACTTC	CASSPPGGAKNIQYF
TRBD1	TRBV6-2/TRBV6-3	TRBJ2-7	NA	TGTGCCGCCACAGGGGGCCCCTACGAGCAGTACTTC	CAATGGPYEQYF
TRBD2	TRBV12-3/TRBV12-4	TRBJ2-2	NA	TGTGCCAGCAGTGGGACTAGTTCCGGGGAGCTGTTTTTT	CASSGTSSGELFF
NA	TRBV10-3	TRBJ2-5	few	TGTGCCATCAGTGAACTGGGGCAGGAAGAGACCCAGTACTTC	CAISELGQEETQYF
NA	TRBV29-1	TRBJ1-2	few	TGCAGCGTGGCCCGGGAGGGTCCCTATGGCTACACCTTC	CSVAREGPYGYTF
TRBD2	TRBV5-4	TRBJ2-1	few	TGTGCCAGCAGAGCGGGGGGGCGGGGGAATGAGCAGTTCTTC	CASRAGGRGNEQFF
NA	TRBV9	TRBJ2-3	NA	TGTGCCAGCTCTCGCCCGGACTCGGAACACACAGATACGCAGTATTTT	CASSRPDSEHTDTQYF
NA	TRBV5-4	TRBJ2-7	few	TGTGCCAGCAGCACCTCCTACGGGGAGCAGTACTTC	CASSTSYGEQYF
TRBD1	TRBV4-1	TRBJ2-2	medium-sized	TGCGCCAGCAGCCAGCCTCCAGGGGGTCCGAACACCGGGGAGCTGTTTTTT	CASSQPPGGPNTGELFF
NA	TRBV12-3/TRBV12-4	TRBJ1-3	few	TGTGCCAGCAGTCTAATCATTGGCTCTGGAAACACCATATATTTT	CASSLIIGSGNTIYF
NA	TRBV4-3	TRBJ2-2	few	TGCGCCAGCAGCCAAGTGTGGAGCTACTGGACCGGGGAGCTGTTTTTT	CASSQVWSYWTGELFF
NA	TRBV9	TRBJ2-3	NA	TGTGCCAGCAGCGTAGGGAGGGCCGGAGATACGCAGTATTTT	CASSVGRAGDTQYF
NA	TRBV6-2/TRBV6-3	TRBJ2-4	NA	TGTGCCGCCCGACCCAGGGGACTAGCCAAAAACATTCAGTACTTC	CAARPRGLAKNIQYF
TRBD1	TRBV4-3	TRBJ2-5	NA	TGCGCCAGCAGCCAAGGGACAGGCCTTGGGGTAGAGACCCAGTACTTC	CASSQGTGLGVETQYF
NA	TRBV27	TRBJ2-1	many	TGTGCCAGCAGTTTAATCGCGCGGGGTTACAATGAGCAGTTCTTC	CASSLIARGYNEQFF
NA	TRBV7-8	TRBJ1-6	once	TGTGCCAGCAGCTTAGTCCCCGACTTCTCCTATAATTCACCCCTCCACTTT	CASSLVPDFSYNSPLHF
TRBD2	TRBV2	TRBJ2-7	NA	TGTGCCAGCAGTGGCACTAGCGGGGGCCTAATAGGCGAGCAGTACTTC	CASSGTSGGLIGEQYF
NA	TRBV5-6	TRBJ2-2	few	TGTGCCAGCAGCTTGGTACTCACCGGGGAGCTGTTTTTT	CASSLVLTGELFF
NA	TRBV9	TRBJ2-3	NA	TGTGCCAGCAGCGTAGTCGGGGGGCAAGCAGATACGCAGTATTTT	CASSVVGGQADTQYF